The 5 T cell receptor beta chains in this list originate from one sample, sequenced in a study of T cell repertoires in cytomegalovirus infection. MiXCR, run by TCRdb on the reads, gives a single entry per CDR3 protein. The data show about 450,000 distinct CDR3 sequences, 30% to 40% seen once. The specimen was PBMCs. Every receptor here comes from a human donor in good health (CMV status not recorded). Some clones in this sample may be carry-over from other donors' samples.

The DNA for the CDR3 is TGCGCCAGCAGCCAAAGTTCGGGGGGCAGGGAGACCCAGTACTTC. Amino acid sequence: CASSQSSGGRETQYF. The chain links TRBV4-3 to TRBJ2-5; D perhaps matches TRBD2 (7 bases). CDR3 length: 15 residues. The V end lost 2 bases, the J end lost 5 bases, and 15 bases lay between the germline ends. Germline values: CDR1 LGHNA, CDR2 YSLEER.

This clonotype was detected only a few times. The chain joins TRBV19 to TRBJ2-1, with 9 bases that match TRBD2. V dropped 2 bases and J dropped 8; count of bases not matched to a gene: 7. The CDR3 is 15 amino acids. Germline values: CDR1 LNHDA, CDR2 SQIVND (reference sequence). Here the CDR3 reads CASSIMRGGNDEQFF. In DNA, the CDR3 is TGTGCCAGTAGTATAATGCGGGGGGGAAATGATGAGCAGTTCTTC.

This clonotype showed up just a few times. J is TRBJ1-2 and V is TRBV19, with 8 bases lining up with TRBD1. Germline-derived CDR1 and CDR2 are LNHDA and SQIVND (reference sequence). V gave up 4 bases and J gave up 5 bases; unmatched junction bases: 12. This CDR3 spans 16 amino acids. The CDR3 spells CASSTTRGQGIYGYTF. The CDR3 DNA sequence: TGTGCCAGTAGTACAACTCGAGGACAGGGCATTTATGGCTACACCTTC. The full variable domain, completed using reference TRBV19 and TRBJ1-2, is DGGITQSPKYLFRKEGQNVTLSCEQNLNHDAMYWYRQDPGQGLRLIYYSQIVNDFQKGDIAEGYSVSREKKESFPLTVTSAQKNPTAFYLCASSTTRGQGIYGYTFGSGTRLTVV.

This clonotype was observed at least ten times. CDR3 coding DNA: TGCGCCAGCAGCTTGAGTTCCGCGAACAATGAGCAGTTCTTC. Its translation: CASSLSSANNEQFF. V is TRBV5-1 and J is TRBJ2-1; D remains ambiguous. Trimming cost V 1 base and J 5 bases, with 10 bases left between them. Germline CDR1 reads SGHRS; CDR2 reads YFSETQ. CDR3 length: 14 residues. The whole variable domain, remainder taken from reference TRBV5-1 and TRBJ2-1, is KAGVTQTPRYLIKTRGQQVTLSCSPISGHRSVSWYQQTPGQGLQFLFEYFSETQRNKGNFPGRFSGRQFSNSRSEMNVSTLELGDSALYLCASSLSSANNEQFFGPGTRLTVL.

Comment on this clonotype: Germline is not matched at one junction end, which may reflect a read error. This rearrangement joins TRBV11-2 to TRBJ2-1; D perhaps matches TRBD2 (6 bases). The CDR3 is 15 amino acids. Germline CDR1 SGHAT, CDR2 FQNNGV. The CDR3 bases are TGTGCCAGCAGCGACCGGGGGAAACTAAACAAGGAGCAGTTCTTC. Encoded protein: CASSDRGKLNKEQFF.